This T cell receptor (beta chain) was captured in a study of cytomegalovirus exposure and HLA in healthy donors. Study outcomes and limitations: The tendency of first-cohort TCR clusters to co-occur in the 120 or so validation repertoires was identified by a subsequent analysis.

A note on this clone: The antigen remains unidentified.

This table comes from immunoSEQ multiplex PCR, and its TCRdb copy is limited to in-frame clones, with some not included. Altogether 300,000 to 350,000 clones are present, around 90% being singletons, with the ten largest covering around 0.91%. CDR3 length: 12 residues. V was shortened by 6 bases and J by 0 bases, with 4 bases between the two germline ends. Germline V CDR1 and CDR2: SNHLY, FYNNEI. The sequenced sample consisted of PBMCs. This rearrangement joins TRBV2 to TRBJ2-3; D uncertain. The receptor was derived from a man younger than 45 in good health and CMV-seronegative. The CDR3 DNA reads TGTGCCAGCAGCCTTAGCACAGATACGCAGTATTTT. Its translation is CASSLSTDTQYF.